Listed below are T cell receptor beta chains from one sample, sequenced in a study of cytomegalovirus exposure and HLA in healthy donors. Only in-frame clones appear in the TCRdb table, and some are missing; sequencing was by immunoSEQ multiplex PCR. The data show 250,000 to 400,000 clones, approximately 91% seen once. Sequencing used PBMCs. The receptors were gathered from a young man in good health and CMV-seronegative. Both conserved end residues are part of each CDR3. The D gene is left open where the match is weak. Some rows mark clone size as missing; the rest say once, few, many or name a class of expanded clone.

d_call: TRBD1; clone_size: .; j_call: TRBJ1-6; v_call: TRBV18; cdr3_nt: TGTGCCAGCTCACCAAGAGGCGACAGGGGCTATAATTCACCCCTCCACTTT; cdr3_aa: CASSPRGDRGYNSPLHF
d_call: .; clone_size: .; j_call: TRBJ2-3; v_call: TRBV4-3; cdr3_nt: TGCGCCAGCAGCCGGGGCGACACAGATACGCAGTATTTT; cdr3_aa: CASSRGDTDTQYF
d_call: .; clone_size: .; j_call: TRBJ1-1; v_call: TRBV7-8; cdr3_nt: TGTGCCAGCAGCGGGGATCCGGCAGGGGCTAAGTCTGAAGCTTTCTTT; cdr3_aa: CASSGDPAGAKSEAFF
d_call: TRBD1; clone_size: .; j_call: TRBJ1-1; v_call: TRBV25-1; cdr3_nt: TGTGCCAGCAGCCTCGGGACAGGGGGTAGAAGCACTGAAGCTTTCTTT; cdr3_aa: CASSLGTGGRSTEAFF
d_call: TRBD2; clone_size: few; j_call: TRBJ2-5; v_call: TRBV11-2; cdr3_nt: TGTGCCAGCAGCTTGGAGCGGGATCAAAAGACCCAGTACTTC; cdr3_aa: CASSLERDQKTQYF
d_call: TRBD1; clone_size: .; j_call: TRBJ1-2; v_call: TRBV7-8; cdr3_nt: TGTGCCAGCAGCTCCCGGGACAGAGGGGCCTATGGCTACACCTTC; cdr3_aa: CASSSRDRGAYGYTF
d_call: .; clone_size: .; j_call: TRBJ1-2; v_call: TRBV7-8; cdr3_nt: TGTGCCAGCAGCTTGACCCCGACAGTTTATGGCTACACCTTC; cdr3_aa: CASSLTPTVYGYTF
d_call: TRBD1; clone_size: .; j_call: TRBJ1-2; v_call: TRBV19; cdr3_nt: TGTGCCAGTAGCCGGGGACAGTACTATGGCTACACCTTC; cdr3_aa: CASSRGQYYGYTF
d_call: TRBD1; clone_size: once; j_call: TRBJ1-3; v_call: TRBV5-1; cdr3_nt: TGCGCCAGCAGCTCAGGAACAGGGGACCCGAGGCTGGACACCATATATTTT; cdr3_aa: CASSSGTGDPRLDTIYF
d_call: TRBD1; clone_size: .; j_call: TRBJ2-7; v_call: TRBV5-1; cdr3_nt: TGCGCCAGCAGTCCCGGAGGACAGGTCTACGAGCAGTACTTC; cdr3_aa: CASSPGGQVYEQYF
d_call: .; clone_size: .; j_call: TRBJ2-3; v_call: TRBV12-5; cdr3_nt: TGTGCTAGTGCCGGGGGAAAGGGAGATACGCAGTATTTT; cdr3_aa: CASAGGKGDTQYF
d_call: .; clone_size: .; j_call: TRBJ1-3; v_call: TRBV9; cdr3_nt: TGTGCCAGCAGCGTACTGGGCTTAAGGGGAAACACCATATATTTT; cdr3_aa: CASSVLGLRGNTIYF
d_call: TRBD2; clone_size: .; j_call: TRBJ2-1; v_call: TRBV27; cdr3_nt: TGTGCCAGCAGTCTCTCCAGCGGGGGGGCGAGGAATGAGCAGTTCTTC; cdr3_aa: CASSLSSGGARNEQFF
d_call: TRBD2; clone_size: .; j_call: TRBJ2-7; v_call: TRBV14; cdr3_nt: TGTGCCAGCAGCCAAGTGGGACTAGCAGCCTACGAGCAGTACTTC; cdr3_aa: CASSQVGLAAYEQYF
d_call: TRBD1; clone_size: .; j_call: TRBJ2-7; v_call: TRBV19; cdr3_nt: TGTGCCAGTAGTAGGGAAGGACAGGGGGCTTACGAGCAGTACTTC; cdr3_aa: CASSREGQGAYEQYF
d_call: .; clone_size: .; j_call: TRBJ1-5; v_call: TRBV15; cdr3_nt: TGTGCCACCAGCAGAGGAGGAGGGCAGCCCCAGCATTTT; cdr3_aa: CATSRGGGQPQHF
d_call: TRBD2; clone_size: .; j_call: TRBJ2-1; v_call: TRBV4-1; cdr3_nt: TGCGCCAGCAGCCTGCCACTAGCGGGGGGCTTAGAGCAGTTCTTC; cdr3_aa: CASSLPLAGGLEQFF
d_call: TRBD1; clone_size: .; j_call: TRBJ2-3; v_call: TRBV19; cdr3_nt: TGTGCCAGTAGTCCGGACAGGGGGCGAGATGGCACAGATACGCAGTATTTT; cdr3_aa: CASSPDRGRDGTDTQYF
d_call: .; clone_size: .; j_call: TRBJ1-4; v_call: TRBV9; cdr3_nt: TGTGCCAGCAGCCCGACAGTTGGGACTAATGAAAAACTGTTTTTT; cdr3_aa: CASSPTVGTNEKLFF
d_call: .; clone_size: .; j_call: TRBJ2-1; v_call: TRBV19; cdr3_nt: TGTGCCAGTATTCCCGGCGGGGGCAACTCCTACAATGAGCAGTTCTTC; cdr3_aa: CASIPGGGNSYNEQFF
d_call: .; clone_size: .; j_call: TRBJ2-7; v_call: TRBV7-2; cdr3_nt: TGTGCCAGCAGCTTGGGGCCGGATATCTCAAAATACGAGCAGTACTTC; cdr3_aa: CASSLGPDISKYEQYF
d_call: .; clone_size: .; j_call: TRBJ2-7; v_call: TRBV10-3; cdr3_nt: TGTGCCATCAGAGACAACGACCCCTACGAGCAGTACTTC; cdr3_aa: CAIRDNDPYEQYF
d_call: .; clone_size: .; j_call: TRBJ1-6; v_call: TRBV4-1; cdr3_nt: TGCGCCAGCAGCCAATTTCCGCCGTCAGGGCCCAGCTCCTATAATTCACCCCTCCACTTT; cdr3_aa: CASSQFPPSGPSSYNSPLHF
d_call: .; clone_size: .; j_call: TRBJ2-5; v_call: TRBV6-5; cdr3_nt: TGTGCCAGCAGCAACAGGGTACAAGAGACCCAGTACTTC; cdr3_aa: CASSNRVQETQYF
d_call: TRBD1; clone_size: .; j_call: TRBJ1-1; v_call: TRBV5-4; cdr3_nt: TGTGCCAGCAGCCCGAAGGCTGGACAGGGGGCCGCTGAAGCTTTCTTT; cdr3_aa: CASSPKAGQGAAEAFF
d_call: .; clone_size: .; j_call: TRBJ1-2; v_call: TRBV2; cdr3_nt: TGTGCCGAAAGGTGGGACACTCATGGCTACACCTTC; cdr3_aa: CAERWDTHGYTF
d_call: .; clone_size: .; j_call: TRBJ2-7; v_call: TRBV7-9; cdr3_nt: TGTGCCAGCAGCTCAGCCGGGATCCTTTACGAGCAGTACTTC; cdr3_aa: CASSSAGILYEQYF
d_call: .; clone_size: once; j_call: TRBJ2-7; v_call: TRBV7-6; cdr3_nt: TGTGCCAGCAGCTTTGGGAGTTCCTACGAGCAGTACTTC; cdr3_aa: CASSFGSSYEQYF
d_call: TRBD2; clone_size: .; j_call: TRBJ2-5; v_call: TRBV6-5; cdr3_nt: TGTGCCAGCAGTTCATGGGGGGGGAATGGAGAGACCCAGTACTTC; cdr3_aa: CASSSWGGNGETQYF
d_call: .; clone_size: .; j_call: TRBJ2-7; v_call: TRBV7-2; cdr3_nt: TGTGCCAGCAGCTTATTCGGCTACGAGCAGTACTTC; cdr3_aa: CASSLFGYEQYF
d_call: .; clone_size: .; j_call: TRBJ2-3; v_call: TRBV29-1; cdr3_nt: TGCAGCGTCAAAACAGATACGCAGTATTTT; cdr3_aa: CSVKTDTQYF
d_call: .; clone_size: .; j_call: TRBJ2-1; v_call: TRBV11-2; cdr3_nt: TGTGCCAGCAGCTCTAGGCGGCGACGATACAATGAGCAGTTCTTC; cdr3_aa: CASSSRRRRYNEQFF
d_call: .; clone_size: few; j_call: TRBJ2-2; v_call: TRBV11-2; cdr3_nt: TGTGCCAGCAGCCCCTTAGGGGAGCTGTTTTTT; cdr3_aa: CASSPLGELFF
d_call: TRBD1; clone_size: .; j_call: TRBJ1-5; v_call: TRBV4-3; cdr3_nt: TGCGCCAGCAGCCAAGATTGGACAGGGCAAGGCAATCAGCCCCAGCATTTT; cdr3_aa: CASSQDWTGQGNQPQHF
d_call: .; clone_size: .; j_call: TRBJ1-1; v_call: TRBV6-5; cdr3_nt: TGTGCCAGCATCTTACGGGCTGCTGGAGGGACTGAAGCTTTCTTT; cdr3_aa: CASILRAAGGTEAFF
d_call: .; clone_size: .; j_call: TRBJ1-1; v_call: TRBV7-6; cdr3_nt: TGTGCCAGCAGCTCTGTGAACACTGAAGCTTTCTTT; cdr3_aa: CASSSVNTEAFF
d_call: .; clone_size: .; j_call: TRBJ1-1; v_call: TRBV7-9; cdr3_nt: TGTGCCAGCAGCCACGCGCGGGAGAACACTGAAGCTTTCTTT; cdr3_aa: CASSHARENTEAFF
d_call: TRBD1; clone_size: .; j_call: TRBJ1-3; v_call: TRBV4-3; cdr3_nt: TGCGCCAGCAGCCAAATCTCGACAGGGGCAAACACCATATATTTT; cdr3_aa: CASSQISTGANTIYF
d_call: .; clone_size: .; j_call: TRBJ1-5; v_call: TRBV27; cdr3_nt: TGTGCCAAGCGCAAAAATCAGCCCCAGCATTTT; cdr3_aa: CAKRKNQPQHF
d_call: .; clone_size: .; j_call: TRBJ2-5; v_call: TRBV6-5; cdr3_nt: TGTGCCAGCAGGCTGGCCACAAATGGGAGAGAGACCCAGTACTTC; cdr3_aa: CASRLATNGRETQYF
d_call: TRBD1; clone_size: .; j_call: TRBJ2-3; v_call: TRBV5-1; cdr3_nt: TGCGCCAGCAGCGTGGACAGGGGGACAGATACGCAGTATTTT; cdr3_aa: CASSVDRGTDTQYF
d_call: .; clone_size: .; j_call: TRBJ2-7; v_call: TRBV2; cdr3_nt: TGTGCCAGCAGGACATACTACGAGCAGTACTTC; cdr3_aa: CASRTYYEQYF
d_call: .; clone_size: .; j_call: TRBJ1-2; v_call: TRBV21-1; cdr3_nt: TGTGCCAGCAGCAAAAGGCCAGGTTCTAACTATGGCTACACCTTC; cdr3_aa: CASSKRPGSNYGYTF
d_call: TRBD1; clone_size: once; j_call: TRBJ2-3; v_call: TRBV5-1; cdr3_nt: TGCGCCAGCAGCTTATACAGGGGGGCAAGCACAGATACGCAGTATTTT; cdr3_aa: CASSLYRGASTDTQYF
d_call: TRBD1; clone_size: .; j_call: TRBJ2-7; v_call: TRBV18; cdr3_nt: TGTGCCAGCTCTACGGACTCTCAGGGGGCTACCTACGAGCAGTACTTC; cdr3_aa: CASSTDSQGATYEQYF
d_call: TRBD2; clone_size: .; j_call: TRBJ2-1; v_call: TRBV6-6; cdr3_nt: TGTGCCAGCAGCCACAGACTAGCGGGGGGGAATGAGCAGTTCTTC; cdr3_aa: CASSHRLAGGNEQFF
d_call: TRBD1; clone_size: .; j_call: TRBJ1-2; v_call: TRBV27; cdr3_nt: TGTGCCAGCAGTTTCACAGGGGGCGTTTTCTATGGCTACACCTTC; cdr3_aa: CASSFTGGVFYGYTF
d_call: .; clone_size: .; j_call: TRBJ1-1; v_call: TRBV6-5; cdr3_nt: TGTGCCAGCGCCGCCGACAGCGCCATGAACACTGAAGCTTTCTTT; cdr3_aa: CASAADSAMNTEAFF